A single T cell receptor (beta chain) is shown here with its context. The CDR3 is made up of 14 amino acids. Unmatched junction bases numbered 5, after V lost 3 bases and J lost 7 bases. Germline V CDR1 and CDR2: SGHDT, YYEEEE. This specimen comes from a study of cytomegalovirus exposure and HLA in healthy donors. Study-wide context: As released early, the data held 70 million to 95 million unique TCRs from HLA-typed donors.

Primers for the PCR totalled 60 Vbeta and 13 Jbeta. Sequenced by immunoSEQ multiplex PCR; TCRdb stores in-frame clones only, minus some. The sample has some 95,000 clones; over 70% are singletons. The TCR comes from a woman aged 40 to 55 in good health and CMV-seronegative. The specimen sequenced was PBMCs. The chain links TRBV5-6 to TRBJ1-5; TRBD1 matches 9 bases. CDR3 bases: TGTGCCAGCAGCTCGCACAGGGGGCGGCAGCCCCAGCATTTT. This codes for CASSSHRGRQPQHF.